One sample yielded the 25 T cell receptor beta chains listed below, sequenced in a study of cytomegalovirus exposure and HLA in healthy donors. The PCR had 60 Vbeta and 13 Jbeta primers. Repertoires were generated with immunoSEQ multiplex PCR, while TCRdb's copy carries only in-frame clones and drops some. Seen in this sample are around 40,000 clones; the ten most common clones hold around 5.9%. The sequenced material came from PBMCs. Receptors were obtained from a human donor in good health.

The J gene is TRBJ1-1, the V gene TRBV6-5; possibly TRBD1 for D (5 bases). The V gene's germline CDR1 is MNHEY and CDR2 SVGAGI. The CDR3 loop spans 14 amino acids. The V gene lost 1 base and the J gene lost 5 bases, with 11 bases spanning the gap. CDR3 nucleotide sequence: TGTGCCAGCAGTTACTATGGGGCGCCGACTGAAGCTTTCTTT. Protein sequence: CASSYYGAPTEAFF.

The chain uses TRBV2 and TRBJ1-1; the D gene is possibly TRBD1 (6 bases). Germline V CDR1 and CDR2: SNHLY, FYNNEI. The CDR3 has 12 amino acids. Trimming took off 8 bases at V and 5 bases at J, with 12 bases between the two ends. CDR3 amino acids: CASSTGWTEAFF. The CDR3 coding sequence is TGTGCCAGCTCGACAGGTTGGACTGAAGCTTTCTTT.

The chain has TRBV19 and TRBJ1-2; no clear D. The V end lost 8 bases, the J end lost 5 bases, and 12 bases lay between the germline ends. Germline CDR1 is LNHDA and CDR2 is SQIVND (reference sequence). The CDR3 runs to 12 residues. CDR3 loop: CASGGHNYGYTF. The CDR3 DNA sequence: TGTGCCAGTGGAGGGCACAATTATGGCTACACCTTC.

The V call is TRBV10-2, the J call TRBJ2-6; D might be TRBD2 (5 bases). CDR1 WSHSY and CDR2 SAAADI come from the germline V gene. The CDR3 sequence is 17 residues long. The germline V and J ends were trimmed by 5 bases and 2 bases, with 16 bases remaining between them. In DNA form, the CDR3 reads TGCGCCAGCAGTCTTACCATTCCCGGGGCTGGGGCCAACGTCCTGACTTTC. Translated, it gives CASSLTIPGAGANVLTF.

The chain is built from TRBV5-6 and TRBJ2-7; no clear D gene. Trimming stripped 4 bases from V and 1 base from J, with 18 bases between. The CDR3 is 16 amino acids. CDR1 is SGHDT, CDR2 YYEEEE, per germline. The CDR3 spells CASSRLEEEKSYEQYF. CDR3 bases: TGTGCCAGCAGCCGGTTAGAGGAAGAGAAATCCTACGAGCAGTACTTC. The full variable domain, its missing parts supplied by reference TRBV5-6 and TRBJ2-7, is DAGVTQSPTHLIKTRGQQVTLRCSPKSGHDTVSWYQQALGQGPQFIFQYYEEEERQRGNFPDRFSGHQFPNYSSELNVNALLLGDSALYLCASSRLEEEKSYEQYFGPGTRLTVT.

In nucleotides, the CDR3 is TGTGCCAGCAGTTGGACAGGGGTACGTGGCGGGGAGCTGTTTTTT. Residues: CASSWTGVRGGELFF. This chain joins TRBV28 and TRBJ2-2; 9 bases line up with TRBD1. The germline CDR1 and CDR2 sequences are MDHEN and SYDVKM. The CDR3 extends over 15 amino acids. The ends lost 4 bases at V and 7 bases at J; junction bases unmatched: 7.

The chain links TRBV7-9 to TRBJ2-5; D possibly corresponds to TRBD2 (5 bases). The CDR3 sequence is 16 residues long. V dropped 1 base and J dropped 5 bases, with 17 bases sitting between them. Looked up from germline, CDR1 is SEHNR and CDR2 is FQNEAQ (reference sequence). CDR3 DNA: TGTGCCAGCAGCTTAGAGGGTCAACTAGGGCTGGAGACCCAGTACTTC. This translates into CASSLEGQLGLETQYF.

The rearrangement joins TRBV4-1 to TRBJ2-5; 8 nucleotides match TRBD1. CDR1 is MGHRA, CDR2 YSYEKL, per germline. V lost 0 bases to trimming and J lost 7 bases; unmatched junction nucleotides: 10. The CDR3 is 16 residues long. The CDR3 DNA reads TGCGCCAGCAGCCAAGATGGCCAGGGGGCCACCGGGACCCAGTACTTC. Protein product: CASSQDGQGATGTQYF.

V gene TRBV5-5 combines with J gene TRBJ2-3; weak D call: TRBD2 (5 bases). Germline V gives CDR1 SGHKS, CDR2 YYEKEE (reference sequence). This CDR3 is 14 amino acids long. Trimming removed 0 bases at V and 6 bases at J, with 11 bases between. CDR3 coding DNA: TGTGCCAGCAGCTTGGTCGAGGGCAGGGATACGCAGTATTTT. It is translated as CASSLVEGRDTQYF.

The chain carries TRBV10-2 and TRBJ1-5, with a weak D call TRBD1 (5 bases). Germline V CDR1 and CDR2: WSHSY, SAAADI. The CDR3 totals 15 residues. V gave up 2 bases and J gave up 0 bases, with 8 bases separating them. The DNA of the CDR3 is TGCGCCAGCAGTGAGGTCAGGGATAGCAATCAGCCCCAGCATTTT. Translating gives CASSEVRDSNQPQHF.

The chain recombines TRBV5-1 with TRBJ2-5, with 9 bases identical to TRBD1. J gave up 5 bases and V 4 bases, and 6 bases lay outside the gene matches. The CDR3 has 14 residues. Germline loops: CDR1 SGHRS, CDR2 YFSETQ. The CDR3 DNA is TGCGCCAGCAGCCGACAGGGGGAAGTGGAGACCCAGTACTTC. It yields the protein CASSRQGEVETQYF. Full variable domain (remainder filled in from reference TRBV5-1 and TRBJ2-5): KAGVTQTPRYLIKTRGQQVTLSCSPISGHRSVSWYQQTPGQGLQFLFEYFSETQRNKGNFPGRFSGRQFSNSRSEMNVSTLELGDSALYLCASSRQGEVETQYFGPGTRLLVL.

CDR3 amino acids: CASSYRGQGEAFF. For the CDR3, the DNA is TGTGCCAGCAGCTACAGGGGGCAGGGGGAAGCTTTCTTT. This chain uses TRBV13 with TRBJ1-1; TRBD1 aligns across 9 bases. V lost 4 bases, J lost 8 bases, and 5 bases stayed unmatched. The CDR3 runs to 13 residues. Germline CDR1 is PRHDT and CDR2 is FYEKMQ (reference sequence).

The CDR3 bases are TGTGCCAGCTCAATAGACAGAAACTATGGCTACACCTTC. Its protein product is CASSIDRNYGYTF. V and J are TRBV18 and TRBJ1-2, with D possibly matching TRBD1 (5 bases). The CDR3 spans 13 residues. Germline CDR1 KGHSH, CDR2 LQKENI. V shed 5 bases and J shed 2 bases, with 9 bases lying between them. Filled out from reference TRBV18 and TRBJ1-2, the complete variable domain reads NAGVMQNPRHLVRRRGQEARLRCSPMKGHSHVYWYRQLPEEGLKFMVYLQKENIIDESGMPKERFSAEFPKEGPSILRIQQVVRGDSAAYFCASSIDRNYGYTFGSGTRLTVV.

This chain connects TRBV5-1 to TRBJ1-1, with 7 positions matching TRBD1. Germline V lookup: CDR1 SGHRS, CDR2 YFSETQ. The CDR3 spans 13 residues. V shed 2 bases, J shed 7 bases, and the junction held 5 bases outside the gene matches. The CDR3 here is CASSLTAGGEAFF. CDR3 in DNA: TGCGCCAGCAGCTTAACGGCAGGGGGTGAAGCTTTCTTT.

The rearrangement joins TRBV11-1 to TRBJ2-7; TRBD1 aligns across 10 bases. The CDR3 consists of 15 residues. V shed 5 bases and J 5 bases; nucleotides not matched to a gene: 9. Germline-derived CDR1 and CDR2 are SGHAT and FQDESV (reference sequence). The CDR3 spells CASSPRDRGSNEQYF. The DNA for the CDR3 is TGTGCCAGCAGCCCCCGGGACAGGGGATCCAACGAGCAGTACTTC.

The gene calls are TRBV29-1 and TRBJ2-5, with D tentatively TRBD1 (7 bases). Germline V gives CDR1 SQVTM, CDR2 ANQGSEA. The CDR3 is made up of 16 amino acids. With 5 bases removed from V and 2 bases from J, the gap between germline ends came to 21 bases. The CDR3 coding sequence is TGCAGCGTTCGGGGAGGCCTTCGGGACAGACAAGAGACCCAGTACTTC. This codes for CSVRGGLRDRQETQYF.

The chain carries TRBV5-1 and TRBJ2-1; the match to TRBD2 covers 10 bases. The V gene end was trimmed by 6 bases and the J gene end by 0 bases; junction bases not matched to a gene: 12. Germline values: CDR1 SGHRS, CDR2 YFSETQ. The CDR3 is 18 amino acids. The CDR3 region has the DNA TGCGCCAGCAAGCTTGGAACTAGCGGGGCCAGCTCCTACAATGAGCAGTTCTTC. It codes for CASKLGTSGASSYNEQFF.

The chain couples TRBV30 to TRBJ1-2, with no clear D. This CDR3 is built from 14 residues. Trimming took 3 bases from V and 6 from J, leaving 17 bases between them. Germline CDR1 is GTSNPN and CDR2 is SVGIG (reference sequence). CDR3: CAWSRGSGVDGYTF. As DNA, the CDR3 is TGTGCCTGGAGCCGTGGATCAGGTGTCGATGGCTACACCTTC.

The CDR3 coding sequence is TGTGCCAGTAGTATAGCCGGGGTCCGCAATTCACCCCTCCACTTT. Its protein is CASSIAGVRNSPLHF. The V call is TRBV19, the J call TRBJ1-6, with D unclear. The V end lost 1 base, the J end lost 7 bases, and 11 bases lay between the germline ends. From germline, CDR1 is LNHDA and CDR2 SQIVND (reference sequence). The CDR3 loop spans 15 amino acids.

This sequence joins TRBV27 and TRBJ1-6; D is possibly TRBD1 (5 bases). V gave up 2 bases and J gave up 2 bases, with 7 bases separating them. The germline V gene has CDR1 MNHEY and CDR2 SMNVEV (reference sequence). There are 15 residues in the CDR3. This chain's CDR3 is CASSLGGAYNSPLHF. CDR3 in DNA: TGTGCCAGCAGTTTAGGAGGGGCCTATAATTCACCCCTCCACTTT.

The V gene is TRBV4-1, the J gene TRBJ2-7; D not certain. CDR3 length: 12 amino acids. Trimming left V 5 bases short and J 3 bases short, with 8 bases between. The germline gives CDR1 MGHRA, CDR2 YSYEKL. The CDR3 DNA reads as TGCGCCAGCAGCGAGAATTACTACGAGCAGTACTTC. Its translation is CASSENYYEQYF.

This clone is called medium-sized based on its frequency. V and J are TRBV6-1 and TRBJ1-2; TRBD1 might be the D (5 bases). The CDR3 covers 12 residues. V lost 9 bases and J lost 6, with 14 bases in between. Germline-derived CDR1 and CDR2 are MNHNS and SASEGT. Written as DNA, the CDR3 is TGTGCCAGTGGCCTAGGGGAAAATGGCTACACCTTC. The encoded protein is CASGLGENGYTF.

The V call is TRBV30, the J call TRBJ2-7, with TRBD1 matching over 10 bases. CDR3 length: 15 amino acids. Per the germline V gene, CDR1 is GTSNPN and CDR2 is SVGIG (reference sequence). J gave up 6 bases and V 7 bases, and 15 bases lay outside the gene matches. The CDR3, as DNA: TGTGCCTCTGACCACCGGGACAGGGGTTCGGCCGAGCAGTACTTC. Translation: CASDHRDRGSAEQYF.

The chain employs TRBV2 and TRBJ1-4; possible D gene TRBD1, 6 bases. CDR3 size: 14 residues. Germline V lookup: CDR1 SNHLY, CDR2 FYNNEI. With 5 bases removed from V and 2 bases from J, the gap between germline ends came to 9 bases. CDR3 amino acids: CASSLQGTNEKLFF. CDR3 in DNA: TGTGCCAGCAGTTTACAGGGCACTAATGAAAAACTGTTTTTT.

This chain joins TRBV7-8 and TRBJ1-1, with a tentative D call TRBD1 (6 bases). Germline CDR1 SGHVS, CDR2 FQNEAQ. Trimming cost V 6 bases and J 8 bases, with 16 bases left between them. The CDR3 loop spans 13 amino acids. CDR3 residues: CASRPGAGGEAFF. CDR3 nucleotides: TGTGCCAGCAGGCCAGGCGCGGGGGGCGAAGCTTTCTTT.